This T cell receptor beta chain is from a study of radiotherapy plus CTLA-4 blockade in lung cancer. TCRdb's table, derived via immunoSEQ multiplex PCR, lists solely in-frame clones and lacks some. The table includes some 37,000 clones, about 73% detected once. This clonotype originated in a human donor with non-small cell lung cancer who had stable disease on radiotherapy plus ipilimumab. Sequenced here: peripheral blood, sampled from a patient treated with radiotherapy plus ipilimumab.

CDR3 nucleotide sequence: TGTGCCAGCAGCGGACGGACTAGCGGGGGGGCAGTCCACAATGAGCAGTTCTTC. Encoded protein: CASSGRTSGGAVHNEQFF. The genes are TRBV9 and TRBJ2-1; 15 nucleotides line up with TRBD2. The CDR3 runs 18 residues. V trimming: 3 bases; J trimming: 5 bases; junction bases outside the gene matches: 9. Germline loops: CDR1 SGDLS, CDR2 YYNGEE. Based on the CDR3 plus reference TRBV9 and TRBJ2-1, the full variable domain is DSGVTQTPKHLITATGQRVTLRCSPRSGDLSVYWYQQSLDQGLQFLIQYYNGEERAKGNILERFSAQQFPDLHSELNLSSLELGDSALYFCASSGRTSGGAVHNEQFFGPGTRLTVL.